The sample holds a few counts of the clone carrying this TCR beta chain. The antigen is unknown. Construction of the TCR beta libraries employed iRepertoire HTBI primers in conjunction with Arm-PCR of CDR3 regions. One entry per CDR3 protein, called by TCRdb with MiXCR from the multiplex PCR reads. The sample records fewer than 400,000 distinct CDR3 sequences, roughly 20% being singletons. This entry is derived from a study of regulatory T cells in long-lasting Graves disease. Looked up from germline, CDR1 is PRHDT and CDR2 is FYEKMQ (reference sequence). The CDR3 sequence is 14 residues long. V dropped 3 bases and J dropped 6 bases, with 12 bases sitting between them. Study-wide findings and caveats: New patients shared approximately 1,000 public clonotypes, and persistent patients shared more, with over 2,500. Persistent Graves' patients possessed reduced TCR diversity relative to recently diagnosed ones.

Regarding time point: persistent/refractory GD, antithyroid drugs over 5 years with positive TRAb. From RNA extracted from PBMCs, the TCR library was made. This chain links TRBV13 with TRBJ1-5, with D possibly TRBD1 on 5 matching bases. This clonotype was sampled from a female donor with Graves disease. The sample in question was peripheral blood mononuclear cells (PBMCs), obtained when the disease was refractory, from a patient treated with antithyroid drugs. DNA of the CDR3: TGTGCCAGCAGCTTCGGGGGGGATTTTCAGCCCCAGCATTTT. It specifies CASSFGGDFQPQHF.